Below are 16 T cell receptor beta chains sequenced from a single sample in a study of blood T cell repertoires in COVID-19. The repertoire was sequenced with immunoSEQ multiplex PCR; TCRdb's copy has only in-frame clones and lacks some. The sample holds 35,000 to 50,000 clones, roughly 90% seen once. The sample taken for sequencing was peripheral blood. Source of these receptors: a man aged 55-75 years with active COVID-19.

This clone was seen only once. The chain recombines TRBV18 with TRBJ1-6, with D possibly TRBD1 on 5 matching bases. Trimming left V 0 bases short and J 1 base short, with 16 bases between. CDR1 is KGHSH and CDR2 is LQKENI in the germline V gene. This CDR3 comprises 19 residues. CDR3 DNA sequence: TGTGCCAGCTCACCACCGCCAGGGTCGTTAGGGTCCTATAATTCACCCCTCCACTTT. Its translation is CASSPPPGSLGSYNSPLHF.

The chain links TRBV30 to TRBJ2-3, with 7 bases fitting TRBD2. This CDR3 contains 14 residues. The V and J ends lost 2 bases and 1 base, in that order; junction bases with no gene match: 3. Germline loops: CDR1 GTSNPN, CDR2 SVGIG (reference sequence). The CDR3 spells CAWSTAGGTDTQYF. DNA for the CDR3: TGTGCCTGGAGTACGGCGGGGGGCACAGATACGCAGTATTTT.

DNA of the CDR3: TGTGCCAGCAGCCCAGGGTTTCAGCGCGAGCAGTACTTC. As protein: CASSPGFQREQYF. This chain joins TRBV14 and TRBJ2-7, with a possible D match to TRBD1 (5 bases). The CDR3 spans 13 residues. Germline CDR1 reads SGHDN; CDR2 reads FVKESK. V gave up 4 bases and J gave up 6 bases, with 13 bases separating them.

The rearrangement links TRBV9 to TRBJ2-5, with TRBD1 matching 7 bases. J was trimmed by 0 bases and V by 3 bases; bases with no gene match: 14. CDR3 length: 18 residues. The germline CDR1 and CDR2 sequences are SGDLS and YYNGEE. The CDR3: CASSAPGDRDSYQETQYF. CDR3 in DNA: TGTGCCAGCAGCGCCCCCGGGGACCGGGACAGTTACCAAGAGACCCAGTACTTC.

This clone is categorized as large. The chain employs TRBV6-2 or TRBV6-3 and TRBJ1-1, with TRBD1 matching 12 bases. The CDR3 length is 15 residues. Trimming at V came to 5 bases and at J to 6 bases, leaving 7 bases not matched to a gene. CDR1 is MNHEY, CDR2 SVGEGT, per germline. CDR3 bases: TGTGCCAGCAGTGTCTCCGGGACAGGGGGCTCTGAAGCTTTCTTT. It specifies CASSVSGTGGSEAFF.

V usage is TRBV5-4 and J usage is TRBJ2-2; 7 positions match TRBD1. In germline, CDR1 is SGHNT, CDR2 YYREEE (reference sequence). The trim removed 4 bases at V and 2 bases at J, leaving 11 bases unmatched. This CDR3 spans 17 amino acids. CDR3: CASSPPPGQSNTGELFF. The CDR3 bases are TGTGCCAGCAGCCCACCTCCGGGACAGTCTAACACCGGGGAGCTGTTTTTT. Looking up the rest from reference TRBV5-4 and TRBJ2-2 gives the full variable domain: ETGVTQSPTHLIKTRGQQVTLRCSSQSGHNTVSWYQQALGQGPQFIFQYYREEENGRGNFPPRFSGLQFPNYSSELNVNALELDDSALYLCASSPPPGQSNTGELFFGEGSRLTVL.

This sequence joins TRBV24-1 and TRBJ2-5; D remains ambiguous. The CDR3 is 16 amino acids. The germline CDR1 and CDR2 sequences are KGHDR and SFDVKD. Trimming cost V 5 bases and J 5 bases, with 20 bases left between them. The CDR3 reads CATSGALVAERETQYF. The CDR3 DNA is TGTGCCACCAGTGGTGCTCTAGTAGCTGAACGTGAGACCCAGTACTTC.

The chain couples TRBV10-3 to TRBJ2-1; TRBD2 aligns across 14 bases. CDR1 ENHRY and CDR2 SYGVKD come from the germline V gene. The CDR3 is 17 amino acids. Unmatched junction bases numbered 10, after V lost 5 bases and J lost 7 bases. The CDR3 here is CAISPRLAGGVGNEQFF. For the CDR3, the DNA is TGTGCCATCAGTCCGCGACTAGCGGGGGGGGTCGGGAATGAGCAGTTCTTC.

The chain has TRBV11-2 and TRBJ2-7, with 11 positions matching TRBD1. V shed 5 bases and J 3 bases; nucleotides not matched to a gene: 3. The CDR3 is 14 amino acids. Germline CDR1 is SGHAT and CDR2 is FQNNGV. The CDR3 nucleotides are TGTGCCAGCAGCCCCGGGACAGGGGGCTACGAGCAGTACTTC. It is translated as CASSPGTGGYEQYF.

The chain joins TRBV11-1 to TRBJ1-6, with 11 bases aligning to TRBD1. CDR3 length: 15 residues. Germline lookup yields CDR1 SGHAT and CDR2 FQDESV (reference sequence). V shed 5 bases and J 7 bases; nucleotides not matched to a gene: 4. The CDR3 sequence: CASSSWTGGNSPLHF. CDR3 DNA sequence: TGTGCCAGCAGCAGCTGGACAGGGGGCAATTCACCCCTCCACTTT.

V gene TRBV7-2 combines with J gene TRBJ2-2, with D perhaps matching TRBD2 (5 bases). Germline V CDR1 and CDR2: SGHTA, FQGNSA. The CDR3 sequence is 14 residues long. V dropped 5 bases and J dropped 2 bases, with 9 bases sitting between them. The CDR3 coding sequence is TGTGCCAGCAGCGGACTGCGAAACACCGGGGAGCTGTTTTTT. Its translation: CASSGLRNTGELFF.

The rearrangement uses TRBV3-1 (or the pseudogene TRBV3-2) and TRBJ1-6, with D uncertain. Germline-derived CDR1 and CDR2 are LGHDT and YNNKEL (reference sequence). CDR3 size: 16 residues. V was cut by 5 bases and J by 7 bases, with 18 bases left in between. CDR3 nucleotides: TGTGCCAGCAGCACCGAGCGTAGTCTTAGGAATTCACCCCTCCACTTT. Protein: CASSTERSLRNSPLHF.

Only one count was recorded for this clone. The rearrangement uses TRBV5-1 and TRBJ2-7; D call uncertain. CDR3 length: 12 residues. Germline CDR1 and CDR2: SGHRS and YFSETQ. The V and J ends lost 0 bases and 3 bases respectively, with 4 bases between them. CDR3 sequence (DNA): TGCGCCAGCAGCTTGGACATCTACGAGCAGTACTTC. Protein sequence: CASSLDIYEQYF.

CDR3: CASTPGLAGRGETQYF. CDR3 coding DNA: TGTGCCAGCACCCCGGGACTAGCGGGGCGGGGAGAGACCCAGTACTTC. The chain has TRBV6-2 or TRBV6-3 and TRBJ2-5, with 13 bases matching TRBD2. J lost 4 bases, V lost 7 bases, and 9 bases had no gene match. The CDR3 spans 16 residues. CDR1 and CDR2 from the germline V gene are MNHEY and SVGEGT.

This chain joins TRBV5-1 and TRBJ1-2; 10 nucleotides line up with TRBD1. CDR3 size: 15 residues. J gave up 8 bases and V 4 bases, and 11 bases lay outside the gene matches. Per the germline V gene, CDR1 is SGHRS and CDR2 is YFSETQ. In DNA, the CDR3 is TGCGCCAGCAGCAGCGGGACAGGGGATCCAGGGGGCTACACCTTC. This translates into CASSSGTGDPGGYTF.

This clone was seen a single time. The rearrangement uses TRBV28 and TRBJ1-1; maybe TRBD1 (6 bases). Trimming pared 7 bases from V and 5 bases from J, leaving 17 bases between. Germline V gene sequence: CDR1 MDHEN, CDR2 SYDVKM. This CDR3 spans 14 amino acids. The CDR3 reads CASTLGGAPTEAFF. CDR3 in DNA: TGTGCCAGCACCCTAGGGGGGGCGCCTACTGAAGCTTTCTTT.